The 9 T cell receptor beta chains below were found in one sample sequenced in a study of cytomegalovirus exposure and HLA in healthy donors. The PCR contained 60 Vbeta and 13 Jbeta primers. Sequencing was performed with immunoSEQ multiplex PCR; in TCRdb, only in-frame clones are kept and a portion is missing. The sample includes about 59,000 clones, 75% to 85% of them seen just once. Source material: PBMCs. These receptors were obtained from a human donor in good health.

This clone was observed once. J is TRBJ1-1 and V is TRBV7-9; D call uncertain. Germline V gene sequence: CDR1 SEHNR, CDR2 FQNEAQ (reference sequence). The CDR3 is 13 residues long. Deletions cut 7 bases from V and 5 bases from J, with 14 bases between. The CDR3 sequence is CASTTKSGTEAFF. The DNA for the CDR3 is TGTGCCAGCACCACCAAGTCGGGGACTGAAGCTTTCTTT.

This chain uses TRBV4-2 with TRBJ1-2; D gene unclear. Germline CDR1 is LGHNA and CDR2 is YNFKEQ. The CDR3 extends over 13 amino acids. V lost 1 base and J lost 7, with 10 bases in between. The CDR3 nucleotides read TGTGCCAGCAGCCAAGTGAGTGTTCCTGGCTACACCTTC. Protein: CASSQVSVPGYTF.

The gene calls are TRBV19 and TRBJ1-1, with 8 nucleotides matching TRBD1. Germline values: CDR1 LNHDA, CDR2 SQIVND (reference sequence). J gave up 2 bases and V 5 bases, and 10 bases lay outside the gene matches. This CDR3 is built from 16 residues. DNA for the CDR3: TGTGCCAGTAGTCCATCAACGGGACAGGCAAACACTGAAGCTTTCTTT. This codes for CASSPSTGQANTEAFF.

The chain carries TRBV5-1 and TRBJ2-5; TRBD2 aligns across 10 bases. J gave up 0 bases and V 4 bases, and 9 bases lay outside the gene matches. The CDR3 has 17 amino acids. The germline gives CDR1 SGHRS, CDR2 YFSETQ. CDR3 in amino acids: CASSTIFSGGYQETQYF. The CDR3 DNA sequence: TGCGCCAGCAGCACAATTTTTAGCGGGGGGTACCAAGAGACCCAGTACTTC.

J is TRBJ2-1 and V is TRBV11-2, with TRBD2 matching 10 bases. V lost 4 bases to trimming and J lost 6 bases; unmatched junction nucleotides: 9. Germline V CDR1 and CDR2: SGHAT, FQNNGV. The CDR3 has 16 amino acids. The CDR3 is CASSSQWGLASNEQFF. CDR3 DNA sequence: TGTGCCAGCAGCTCCCAGTGGGGACTAGCGTCCAATGAGCAGTTCTTC.

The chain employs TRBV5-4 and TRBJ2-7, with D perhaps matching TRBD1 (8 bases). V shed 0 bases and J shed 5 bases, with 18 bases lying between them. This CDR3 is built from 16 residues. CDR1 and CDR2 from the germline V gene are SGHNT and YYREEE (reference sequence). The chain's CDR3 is CASSLAGRTGSDEQYF. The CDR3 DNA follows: TGTGCCAGCAGCTTGGCCGGGAGGACAGGGAGTGACGAGCAGTACTTC.

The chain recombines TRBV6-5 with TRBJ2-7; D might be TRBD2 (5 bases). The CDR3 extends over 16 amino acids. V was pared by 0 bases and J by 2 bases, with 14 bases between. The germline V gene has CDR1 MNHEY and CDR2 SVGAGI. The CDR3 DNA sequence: TGTGCCAGCAGTTACTCAGGAGGCAGTAACGCCTACGAGCAGTACTTC. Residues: CASSYSGGSNAYEQYF.

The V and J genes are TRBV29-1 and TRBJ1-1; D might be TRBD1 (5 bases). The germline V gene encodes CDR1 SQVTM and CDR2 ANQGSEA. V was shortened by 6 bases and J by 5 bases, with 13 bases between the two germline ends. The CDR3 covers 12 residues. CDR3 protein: CSVLREVTEAFF. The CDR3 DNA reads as TGCAGCGTCCTCAGGGAAGTGACTGAAGCTTTCTTT.

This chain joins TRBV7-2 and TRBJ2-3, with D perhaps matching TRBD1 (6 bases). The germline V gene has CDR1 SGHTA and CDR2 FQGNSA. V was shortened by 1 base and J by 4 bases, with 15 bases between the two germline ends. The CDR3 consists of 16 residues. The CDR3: CASSLVGAGNADTQYF. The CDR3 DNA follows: TGTGCCAGCAGCTTAGTGGGGGCGGGTAATGCAGATACGCAGTATTTT.